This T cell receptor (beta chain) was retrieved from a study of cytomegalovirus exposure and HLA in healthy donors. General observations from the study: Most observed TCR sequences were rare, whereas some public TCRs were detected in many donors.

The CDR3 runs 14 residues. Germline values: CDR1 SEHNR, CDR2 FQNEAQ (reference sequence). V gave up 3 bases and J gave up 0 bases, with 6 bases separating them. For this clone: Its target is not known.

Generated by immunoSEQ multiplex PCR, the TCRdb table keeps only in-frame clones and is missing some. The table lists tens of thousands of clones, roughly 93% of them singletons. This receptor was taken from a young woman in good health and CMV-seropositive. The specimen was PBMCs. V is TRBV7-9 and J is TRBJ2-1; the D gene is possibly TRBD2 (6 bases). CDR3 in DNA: TGTGCCAGCAGCTTGACTAGCTCCTACAATGAGCAGTTCTTC. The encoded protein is CASSLTSSYNEQFF. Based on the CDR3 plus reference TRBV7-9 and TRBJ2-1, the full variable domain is DTGVSQNPRHKITKRGQNVTFRCDPISEHNRLYWYRQTLGQGPEFLTYFQNEAQLEKSRLLSDRFSAERPKGSFSTLEIQRTEQGDSAMYLCASSLTSSYNEQFFGPGTRLTVL.